Described below is a single T cell receptor beta chain sequence and its context. No antigen is known for it. The junction departs from germline at one end; a sequencing error may be responsible. This specimen belongs to a study of blood T cells in healthy people across ages (dated by TCRdb to between 2015 and 2017). Turning to the overall study: In model experiments, roughly one uniquely barcoded TCR beta cDNA molecule per two T cells was captured by template switching. Four age groups were formed from the donors: young (average 16 years), middle-aged (around 41), aged (62) and long-lived (around 80). The study measured age-related changes in TCR beta repertoire diversity using deep sequencing normalized with unique cDNA molecular identifiers. For two donors (one aged 18 to 30 and one aged 80 or older), the study analyzed two additional independent replicas of 1 million unique cDNA reads from the same blood draw. Donors of different ages were randomly distributed across sequencing lanes to avoid experimental bias.

The receptor library was made with 5' RACE. Sequencer: Illumina HiSeq 2500. A second PCR of roughly 7 to 12 cycles was performed with a sample-barcoded 5' primer and a J-beta primer mix. A template-switch 5' adaptor carrying 12 random nucleotides introduced a unique molecular identifier onto each TCR beta cDNA molecule. Each sample yielded at least 3 million CDR3-containing paired-end reads. The Mint cDNA synthesis kit, primed by a TRBC-specific oligonucleotide, was used to synthesize first-strand cDNA from all RNA. After uracil-DNA glycosylase treatment, a first 18-cycle PCR used universal primers M1SS and BC2_uni_R on all cDNA. Per the original workflow: For normalization, 1 million high-quality reads, each with a distinct molecular identifier, were randomly selected from each sample. Reads with shared molecular identifiers were discarded instead of being binned into consensus sequences. MiTCR, set to a Q25 quality threshold and the strictest error-elimination algorithm, was used for CDR3 identification, clonotype clustering and error correction. A nonparametric unseen species model with Euler transformation was used to estimate lower-bound total TCR beta diversity. TCRdb passed the public sequencing reads through fastp at Q25 and MiXCR, retaining productive beta sequences. Here each entry gathers all rows of one CDR3 protein and keeps the most common genes and DNA. These V and J calls are TCRdb output, not the study's own analysis. Present in this sample are over 1.5 million distinct CDR3 sequences, around 50% of which were seen just once. The top ten clonotypes cover over 2% of the sample.

The investigation overall reported the following: Estimates of total diversity from one million sequenced T cells were regarded as lower bounds and underestimates. Conclusive comparison of naive and antigen-experienced compartments was prevented by the profiling of bulk unsorted PBMCs. Compared with the aged group, the long-lived group had more naive CD4+ T cells, fewer expanded clones and increased TCR diversity, suggesting age selection. Observed TCR beta diversity per million T cells fell roughly linearly with age, and a significant reduction was already apparent by age roughly 40. Observed TCR beta diversity correlated strongly with the percentage of naive T cells measured by flow cytometry. Because the CMV infection status of the donors was unknown, age-related changes in expanded clonotypes may potentially have been confounded.

Systemically healthy Caucasian individuals from Russia, about 38 in total and aged about 6 to 100 years, were included as donors. Each donor gave approximately 9.4 milliliters of peripheral blood, drawn into EDTA-treated Vacutainer tubes. Ficoll-Paque density-gradient centrifugation was used to isolate PBMCs, with at least 6.5 million per sample. Total RNA, at least 5 micrograms per sample, was extracted from PBMCs with Trizol reagent. For every donor, an aliquot of PBMCs went through flow cytometry to measure the percentages of naive CD45RAhigh/CD27high T cells. The sequenced sample was blood. This sequence was found in a woman aged 40 to 50 in good health.

The sequence in DNA is TGTGCCAGCACCCAGCGCGGCGGGGGACTTTTAACCTCTGGGGCCCACGTCCTGACTTTC. Translated, this gives CASTQRGGGLLTSGAHVLTF. The rearranged chain carries TRBV3-1 and TRBJ2-6, with 7 central nucleotides matching TRBD2. The germline V gene (reference sequence) sets CDR1 to LGHDT and CDR2 to YNNKEL. From the cysteine through the phenylalanine, the CDR3 covers 20 amino acids. This entry keeps only the CDR3 DNA: 60 bases, framed from base 1.